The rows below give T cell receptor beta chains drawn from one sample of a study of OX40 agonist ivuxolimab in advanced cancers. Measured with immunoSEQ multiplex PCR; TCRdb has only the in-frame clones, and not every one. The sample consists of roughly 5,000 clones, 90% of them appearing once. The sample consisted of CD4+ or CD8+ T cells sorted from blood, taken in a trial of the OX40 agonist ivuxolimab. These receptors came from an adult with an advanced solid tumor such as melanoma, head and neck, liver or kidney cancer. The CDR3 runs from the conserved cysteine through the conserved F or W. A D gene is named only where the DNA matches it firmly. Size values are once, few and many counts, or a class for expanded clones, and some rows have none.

cdr3_aa: CASSFGWGPNTEAFF; cdr3_nt: TGTGCCAGCAGCTTCGGCTGGGGACCTAACACTGAAGCTTTCTTT; v_call: TRBV5-6; d_call: NA; clone_size: NA; j_call: TRBJ1-1
cdr3_aa: CASSKLAGGTYEQYF; cdr3_nt: TGCGCCAGCAGCAAACTAGCGGGCGGGACCTACGAGCAGTACTTC; v_call: TRBV10-2; d_call: TRBD2; clone_size: NA; j_call: TRBJ2-7
cdr3_aa: CASSLAGSAPEDIQYF; cdr3_nt: TGCGCCAGCAGCTTGGCTGGGTCCGCCCCGGAAGACATTCAGTACTTC; v_call: TRBV5-1; d_call: NA; clone_size: NA; j_call: TRBJ2-4
cdr3_aa: CASSDGQGFDQPQHF; cdr3_nt: TGTGCCAGTAGTGACGGACAGGGGTTCGATCAGCCCCAGCATTTT; v_call: TRBV19; d_call: TRBD1; clone_size: NA; j_call: TRBJ1-5
cdr3_aa: CAWSKLQSEQYF; cdr3_nt: TGTGCCTGGTCAAAACTACAGAGCGAGCAGTACTTC; v_call: TRBV30; d_call: NA; clone_size: NA; j_call: TRBJ2-7
cdr3_aa: CASSVERVIEQFF; cdr3_nt: TGTGCCAGCAGTGTAGAAAGGGTTATTGAGCAGTTCTTC; v_call: TRBV6-1; d_call: NA; clone_size: NA; j_call: TRBJ2-1
cdr3_aa: CAWRTQLIRDRGIGYTEAFF; cdr3_nt: TGTGCCTGGAGGACCCAACTAATCCGGGACAGGGGGATTGGGTACACTGAAGCTTTCTTT; v_call: TRBV30; d_call: TRBD1; clone_size: NA; j_call: TRBJ1-1
cdr3_aa: CASSELAGGQETQYF; cdr3_nt: TGTGCCAGCAGTGAACTAGCGGGAGGGCAAGAGACCCAGTACTTC; v_call: TRBV6-1; d_call: TRBD2; clone_size: NA; j_call: TRBJ2-5
cdr3_aa: CASSSRTDLDGEQFF; cdr3_nt: TGTGCCAGCAGCTCACGGACAGATCTGGACGGTGAGCAGTTCTTC; v_call: TRBV7-9; d_call: NA; clone_size: NA; j_call: TRBJ2-1
cdr3_aa: CASSHTGTGLGPTKPYEQYF; cdr3_nt: TGTGCCAGTAGCCATACCGGGACAGGGTTGGGTCCTACGAAACCCTACGAGCAGTACTTC; v_call: TRBV19; d_call: TRBD1; clone_size: NA; j_call: TRBJ2-7
cdr3_aa: CSVEGDRGYSYNEQFF; cdr3_nt: TGCAGCGTTGAAGGGGACAGGGGATACTCCTACAATGAGCAGTTCTTC; v_call: TRBV29-1; d_call: TRBD1; clone_size: NA; j_call: TRBJ2-1
cdr3_aa: CAIRGDSSYEQYF; cdr3_nt: TGTGCCATCAGGGGGGACAGCTCCTACGAGCAGTACTTC; v_call: TRBV10-3; d_call: TRBD1; clone_size: NA; j_call: TRBJ2-7
cdr3_aa: CASSPETDTQYF; cdr3_nt: TGTGCCAGCAGCCCCGAGACAGATACGCAGTATTTT; v_call: TRBV5-4; d_call: NA; clone_size: NA; j_call: TRBJ2-3
cdr3_aa: CASSLAGAYNEQFF; cdr3_nt: TGTGCCAGCAGCCTAGCGGGAGCTTACAATGAGCAGTTCTTC; v_call: TRBV14; d_call: TRBD2; clone_size: NA; j_call: TRBJ2-1
cdr3_aa: CASSLEGEVGETQYF; cdr3_nt: TGTGCCAGCAGCTTAGAAGGGGAGGTGGGGGAGACCCAGTACTTC; v_call: TRBV7-2; d_call: NA; clone_size: NA; j_call: TRBJ2-5
cdr3_aa: CASSSYRTAGAGYEQYF; cdr3_nt: TGTGCCAGCAGCTCTTATCGTACAGCGGGAGCAGGCTACGAGCAGTACTTC; v_call: TRBV11-2; d_call: TRBD2; clone_size: NA; j_call: TRBJ2-7
cdr3_aa: CASSPQGPQHF; cdr3_nt: TGTGCCAGCAGCCCGCAGGGGCCCCAGCATTTT; v_call: TRBV28; d_call: NA; clone_size: once; j_call: TRBJ1-5
cdr3_aa: CASSEFGVGAGELFF; cdr3_nt: TGCGCCAGCAGTGAGTTTGGGGTCGGCGCCGGGGAGCTGTTTTTT; v_call: TRBV10-1; d_call: NA; clone_size: once; j_call: TRBJ2-2
cdr3_aa: CASSPAVRHSNTGELFF; cdr3_nt: TGTGCCAGCAGTCCCGCAGTTAGGCACTCGAACACCGGGGAGCTGTTTTTT; v_call: TRBV27; d_call: NA; clone_size: NA; j_call: TRBJ2-2
cdr3_aa: CASSFSLRSATNEKLFF; cdr3_nt: TGTGCCAGCAGTTTCTCCCTCAGGTCTGCAACTAATGAAAAACTGTTTTTT; v_call: TRBV27; d_call: NA; clone_size: NA; j_call: TRBJ1-4
cdr3_aa: CASTLLDYSGNTIYF; cdr3_nt: TGTGCCAGCACCTTATTAGATTACTCTGGAAACACCATATATTTT; v_call: TRBV5-6; d_call: NA; clone_size: NA; j_call: TRBJ1-3
cdr3_aa: CASSLPQGGQETQYF; cdr3_nt: TGTGCCAGCAGCTTGCCACAGGGTGGCCAAGAGACCCAGTACTTC; v_call: TRBV7-6; d_call: NA; clone_size: NA; j_call: TRBJ2-5
cdr3_aa: CASSATGELFF; cdr3_nt: TGTGCCAGCAGCGCCACCGGGGAGCTGTTTTTT; v_call: TRBV7-3; d_call: NA; clone_size: NA; j_call: TRBJ2-2
cdr3_aa: CASSVSTGTDLSNYGYTF; cdr3_nt: TGTGCCAGCAGCGTTTCAACCGGGACGGACCTTTCTAACTATGGCTACACCTTC; v_call: TRBV9; d_call: NA; clone_size: NA; j_call: TRBJ1-2
cdr3_aa: CASSPATGDVIVQYF; cdr3_nt: TGTGCCAGCAGCCCAGCGACAGGGGACGTAATCGTGCAGTACTTC; v_call: TRBV7-9; d_call: TRBD1; clone_size: NA; j_call: TRBJ2-7
cdr3_aa: CASSPQSVNTAGGYEQYF; cdr3_nt: TGTGCCAGCAGCCCTCAGTCCGTTAATACAGCGGGAGGTTACGAGCAGTACTTC; v_call: TRBV4-2; d_call: TRBD2; clone_size: NA; j_call: TRBJ2-7
cdr3_aa: CASSTYEQYF; cdr3_nt: TGTGCCAGCAGTACCTACGAGCAGTACTTC; v_call: TRBV6-4; d_call: NA; clone_size: NA; j_call: TRBJ2-7